Listed below are T cell receptor beta chains from one sample, sequenced in a study of blood T cells in healthy people across ages. TCRdb reanalysed the 5' RACE reads using MiXCR and keeps one entry per CDR3 protein. This sample has about 1.5 million distinct CDR3 sequences, with 42% found just once. The source material was blood. All receptors derive from a young woman in good health. Each CDR3 is given with its conserved first and last residue. The order of the fields is clone size, V gene, D gene, J gene, CDR3 DNA, CDR3 protein. D genes are given only for firm matches. Part of the rows lack a size; the others show once, few, many or a class for expanded clones.

size: .; V: TRBV7-9; D: .; J: TRBJ1-4; DNA: TGTGCCAGCTTTGGGGCAGCAAATGAAAAACTGTTTTTT; CDR3: CASFGAANEKLFF
size: .; V: TRBV20-1; D: TRBD1; J: TRBJ2-3; DNA: TGCAGTGCTAGTCCCCGACAGGGCCTCACTAGCACAGATACGCAGTATTTT; CDR3: CSASPRQGLTSTDTQYF
size: .; V: TRBV6-1; D: .; J: TRBJ1-2; DNA: TGTGCCAGCAGTTTGGGCAGGAATGATGGCTACACCTTC; CDR3: CASSLGRNDGYTF
size: many; V: TRBV7-9; D: .; J: TRBJ2-7; DNA: TGTGCCAGCAGCTCCAAGGATCCAATCCTTTCCTACGAGCAGTACTTC; CDR3: CASSSKDPILSYEQYF
size: .; V: TRBV19; D: .; J: TRBJ2-3; DNA: TGTGCCAGTAGTATCTCCGGGACGCACACAGATACGCAGTATTTT; CDR3: CASSISGTHTDTQYF
size: .; V: TRBV28; D: TRBD1; J: TRBJ2-7; DNA: TGTGCCAGCAGTTTATCAGGCAGGGGGTATAGAGAGCAGTACTTC; CDR3: CASSLSGRGYREQYF
size: .; V: TRBV20-1; D: TRBD2; J: TRBJ2-1; DNA: TGCAGTGCTGGCGCGGGACTAGCGGGGGGGAATGAGCAGTTCTTC; CDR3: CSAGAGLAGGNEQFF
size: few; V: TRBV20-1; D: .; J: TRBJ1-2; DNA: TGCAGTGCTAGTAGGGCATGGTACGAGGGCTACACCTTC; CDR3: CSASRAWYEGYTF
size: once; V: TRBV27; D: TRBD1; J: TRBJ2-3; DNA: TGTGCCAGCAGTTCAACACAGGGGGTTAGCACAGATACGCAGTATTTT; CDR3: CASSSTQGVSTDTQYF
size: .; V: TRBV20-1; D: TRBD2; J: TRBJ2-1; DNA: TGCAGTGCTGCAGAGACTAGCGGGGCTTCCTACAATGAGCAGTTCTTC; CDR3: CSAAETSGASYNEQFF
size: .; V: TRBV27; D: .; J: TRBJ2-5; DNA: TGTGCCAGCAGTTTCGTAGTGGGTGGCCGGACCCAGTACTTC; CDR3: CASSFVVGGRTQYF
size: .; V: TRBV12-3/TRBV12-4; D: .; J: TRBJ1-1; DNA: TGTGCCAGCCGGCCTCCGAACACTGAAGCTTTCTTT; CDR3: CASRPPNTEAFF
size: once; V: TRBV7-9; D: .; J: TRBJ1-1; DNA: TGTGCCAGCAGCCTGCAGGACTCAGGGAAAGCTTTCTTT; CDR3: CASSLQDSGKAFF
size: .; V: TRBV20-1; D: TRBD2; J: TRBJ2-7; DNA: TGCAGTGCCATAGCGGGGGGGCGTGAGCAGTACTTC; CDR3: CSAIAGGREQYF
size: .; V: TRBV7-2; D: .; J: TRBJ2-5; DNA: TGTGCCAGCAGCTTAGCGAGCCCCCGGGGTCAAGAGGCCCAGTACTTC; CDR3: CASSLASPRGQEAQYF
size: .; V: TRBV10-3; D: .; J: TRBJ2-7; DNA: TGTGCCATCGGGGGGGCAGGCATCTCCTACGAGCAGTACTTC; CDR3: CAIGGAGISYEQYF
size: .; V: TRBV4-2; D: .; J: TRBJ2-4; DNA: TGTGCCAGCAGCCAAGTCATGGGACGGGTCGAGGAAAACATTCAGTACTTC; CDR3: CASSQVMGRVEENIQYF
size: once; V: TRBV18; D: TRBD1; J: TRBJ2-7; DNA: TGTGCCAGCTCACCCGACAGGGAGTACGGCGAGCAGTACTTC; CDR3: CASSPDREYGEQYF
size: few; V: TRBV3-1; D: .; J: TRBJ2-5; DNA: TGTGCCAGCAGCCCCTCGGGAACCTGGACCCAGTACTTC; CDR3: CASSPSGTWTQYF
size: .; V: TRBV29-1; D: .; J: TRBJ2-5; DNA: TGCAGCGTATTTAGATCCGAGACCCAGTACTTC; CDR3: CSVFRSETQYF
size: .; V: TRBV12-3/TRBV12-4; D: .; J: TRBJ2-4; DNA: TGTGCCAGCAGTTTAGTCGTATCCAGGACAGTACTTGGTAGCGGGCAGTACTTC; CDR3: CASSLVVSRTVLGSGQYF
size: .; V: TRBV2; D: .; J: TRBJ2-7; DNA: TGTGCCAGCCAAACGGACAACTCCTACGAGCAGTACTTC; CDR3: CASQTDNSYEQYF